These T cell receptor beta chains were read from a single sample in a study of technical replicates of blood from a few donors. Only in-frame clones appear in the TCRdb table, and some are missing; sequencing was by immunoSEQ multiplex PCR. This sample has 85,000 to 95,000 clones, with 90% to 97% found just once. Sample: T cells isolated from PBMCs. Source of these receptors: a human donor in good health. CDR3s include the opening cysteine and the closing phenylalanine or tryptophan. D genes are given only for firm matches. Expanded clones get a size class; other rows say once, few or many, or leave the size out.

d_call | j_call | v_call | clone_size | cdr3_nt | cdr3_aa
TRBD2 | TRBJ2-7 | TRBV4-1 | . | TGCGCCAGCAGCCCGACTAGCGGGAGGGGTTACGAGCAGTACTTC | CASSPTSGRGYEQYF
. | TRBJ2-7 | TRBV2 | . | TGTGCCAGCAGTGAATACGAGCGCAAGGACTTC | CASSEYERKDF
TRBD1 | TRBJ2-3 | TRBV5-1 | . | TGCGCCAGCGCCCGGGACAGGGTAGAAGGCACAGATACGCAGTATTTT | CASARDRVEGTDTQYF
TRBD1 | TRBJ2-1 | TRBV7-3 | . | TGTGCCAGCAGCGCACCCGGGACAGCACGCAATGAGCAGTTCTTC | CASSAPGTARNEQFF
TRBD1 | TRBJ2-7 | TRBV28 | once | TGTGCCAGCTCCCTTGGGGGACAGGGGAGATACGAGCAGTACTTC | CASSLGGQGRYEQYF
. | TRBJ2-2 | TRBV9 | once | TGTGCCAGCAGCGTAGCAGTCAGGGGGAACACCGGGGAGCTGTTTTTT | CASSVAVRGNTGELFF
TRBD1 | TRBJ2-7 | TRBV29-1 | . | TGCAGCGTTGAAGACAGGGGGAACGAGCAGTACTTC | CSVEDRGNEQYF
TRBD2 | TRBJ2-7 | TRBV27 | . | TGTGCCACCGTTTTAGCGGGACCGTACGAGCAGTACTTC | CATVLAGPYEQYF
TRBD1 | TRBJ1-1 | TRBV9 | once | TGTGCCAGCAGTCATAACCGGGACAGGGGGACGGTCACTGAAGCTTTCTTT | CASSHNRDRGTVTEAFF
TRBD2 | TRBJ2-3 | TRBV27 | . | TGTGCCAGCAGTTCCGGACTAGCGGGCCGCACAGATACGCAGTATTTT | CASSSGLAGRTDTQYF
TRBD2 | TRBJ2-1 | TRBV27 | . | TGTGCCAGCAGTTTCGAAACGGCTAGCGGGACATATGAGCAGTTCTTC | CASSFETASGTYEQFF
. | TRBJ2-4 | TRBV21-1 | once | TGTGCCAGCAGCAAAAGAACCAGGGGTTGTTTAAACATTCAGTACTTC | CASSKRTRGCLNIQYF
. | TRBJ1-2 | TRBV2 | . | TGTGCCAGCTACTTAGGGGAGGGATCCGGCTACACCTTC | CASYLGEGSGYTF
. | TRBJ2-7 | TRBV15 | once | TGTGCCACCAGCAGAGATCGTCAGGGCTGGGAGCAGTACTTC | CATSRDRQGWEQYF
TRBD2 | TRBJ2-2 | TRBV9 | . | TGTGCCAGCAGCCCTCATATAGCGGGGGGAGGCACCGGGGAGCTGTTTTTT | CASSPHIAGGGTGELFF
TRBD1 | TRBJ1-2 | TRBV12-5 | . | TGTGCTAGTGGAAAGACAGGGGACGGCTACACCTTC | CASGKTGDGYTF
TRBD2 | TRBJ2-2 | TRBV2 | . | TGTGCCAGCAGGGTAGCGGGATACACCGGGGAGCTGTTTTTT | CASRVAGYTGELFF
. | TRBJ2-1 | TRBV19 | . | TGTGCCAGTAGTATAGTTACAGGTGGGCAGTTCTTC | CASSIVTGGQFF
. | TRBJ2-1 | TRBV30 | . | TGTGCCTGGAGTGTAGCTGATGAGCAGTTCTTC | CAWSVADEQFF
TRBD1 | TRBJ2-3 | TRBV20-1 | . | TGCAGGGACAGGGCGACAGATACGCAGTATTTT | CRDRATDTQYF
TRBD1 | TRBJ2-3 | TRBV18 | . | TGTGCCAGCTCACCACTGGGACAGGGCACAGATACGCAGTATTTT | CASSPLGQGTDTQYF
TRBD2 | TRBJ2-3 | TRBV9 | . | TGTGCCAGCAGCGTCAGCGGGAGTACAGATACGCAGTATTTT | CASSVSGSTDTQYF